This T cell receptor (beta chain) stems from a study of blood T cell repertoires in COVID-19. The germline V gene has CDR1 MDHEN and CDR2 SYDVKM. The CDR3 contains 11 residues. V was clipped by 4 bases and J by 8 bases, with 8 bases between them. Libraries were prepared by immunoSEQ multiplex PCR; TCRdb keeps only in-frame clonotypes and omits some of them. The repertoire holds 120,000 or so clones, with 88% as singletons. V usage is TRBV28 and J usage is TRBJ2-5; perhaps TRBD1 as D (5 bases). Sequenced sample: peripheral blood. The TCR sequence derives from a human donor in a cohort sampled during active COVID-19. This CDR3 reads CASSSRTTQYF. In DNA form, the CDR3 reads TGTGCCAGCAGTTCGAGGACAACCCAGTACTTC. Looking up the rest from reference TRBV28 and TRBJ2-5 gives the full variable domain: DVKVTQSSRYLVKRTGEKVFLECVQDMDHENMFWYRQDPGLGLRLIYFSYDVKMKEKGDIPEGYSVSREKKERFSLILESASTNQTSMYLCASSSRTTQYFGPGTRLLVL.